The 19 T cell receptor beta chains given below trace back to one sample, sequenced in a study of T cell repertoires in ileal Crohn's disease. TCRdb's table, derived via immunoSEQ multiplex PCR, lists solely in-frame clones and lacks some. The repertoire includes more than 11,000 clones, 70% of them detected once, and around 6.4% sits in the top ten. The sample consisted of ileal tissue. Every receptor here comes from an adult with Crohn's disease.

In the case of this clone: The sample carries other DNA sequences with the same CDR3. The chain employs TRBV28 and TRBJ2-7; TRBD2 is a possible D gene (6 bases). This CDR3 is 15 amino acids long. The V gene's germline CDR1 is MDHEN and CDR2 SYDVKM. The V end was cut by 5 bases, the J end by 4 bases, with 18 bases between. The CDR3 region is CASSGKGGGSYEQYF. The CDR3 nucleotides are TGTGCCAGCAGTGGGAAAGGTGGGGGGTCATACGAGCAGTACTTC. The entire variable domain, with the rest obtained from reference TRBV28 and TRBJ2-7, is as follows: DVKVTQSSRYLVKRTGEKVFLECVQDMDHENMFWYRQDPGLGLRLIYFSYDVKMKEKGDIPEGYSVSREKKERFSLILESASTNQTSMYLCASSGKGGGSYEQYFGPGTRLTVT.

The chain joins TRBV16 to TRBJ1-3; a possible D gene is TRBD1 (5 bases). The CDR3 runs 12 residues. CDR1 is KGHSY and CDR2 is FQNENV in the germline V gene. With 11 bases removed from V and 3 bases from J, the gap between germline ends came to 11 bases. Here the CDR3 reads CAQGRVGNTIYF. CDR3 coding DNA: TGTGCCCAGGGCAGAGTTGGAAACACCATATATTTT.

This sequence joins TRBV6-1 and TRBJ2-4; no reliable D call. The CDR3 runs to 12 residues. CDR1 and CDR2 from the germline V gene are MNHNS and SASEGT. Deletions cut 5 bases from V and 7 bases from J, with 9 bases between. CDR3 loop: CASSPFKNIQYF. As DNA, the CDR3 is TGTGCCAGCAGTCCATTTAAGAACATTCAGTACTTC.

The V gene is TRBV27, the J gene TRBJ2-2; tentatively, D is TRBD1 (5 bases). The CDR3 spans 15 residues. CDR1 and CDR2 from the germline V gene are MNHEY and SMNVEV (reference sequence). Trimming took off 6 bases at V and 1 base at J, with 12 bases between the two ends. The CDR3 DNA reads TGTGCCAGCAGCTCGACGCAGGGGAACACCGGGGAGCTGTTTTTT. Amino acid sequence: CASSSTQGNTGELFF.

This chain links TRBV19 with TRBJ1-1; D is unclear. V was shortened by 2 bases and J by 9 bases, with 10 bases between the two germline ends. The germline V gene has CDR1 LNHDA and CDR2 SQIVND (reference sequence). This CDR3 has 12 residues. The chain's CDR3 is CASSIRNSQAFF. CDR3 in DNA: TGTGCCAGTAGTATACGTAACAGTCAAGCTTTCTTT.

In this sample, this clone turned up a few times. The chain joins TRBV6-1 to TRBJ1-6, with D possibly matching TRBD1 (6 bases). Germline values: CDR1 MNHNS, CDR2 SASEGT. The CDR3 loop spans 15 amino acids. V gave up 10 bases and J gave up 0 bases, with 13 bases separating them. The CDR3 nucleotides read TGTGCCACGGGGGGGGGCAGCTCCTATAATTCACCCCTCCACTTT. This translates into CATGGGSSYNSPLHF.

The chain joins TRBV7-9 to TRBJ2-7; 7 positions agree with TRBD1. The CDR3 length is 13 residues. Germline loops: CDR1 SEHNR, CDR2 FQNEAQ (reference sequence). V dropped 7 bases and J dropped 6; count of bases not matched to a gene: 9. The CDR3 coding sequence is TGTGCCAGCAACGAAGGACAGGCAGGCGAGCAGTACTTC. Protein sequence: CASNEGQAGEQYF.

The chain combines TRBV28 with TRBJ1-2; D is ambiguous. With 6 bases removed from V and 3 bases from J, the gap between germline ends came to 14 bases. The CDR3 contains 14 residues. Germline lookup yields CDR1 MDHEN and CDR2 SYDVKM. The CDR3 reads CASSTLGVDYGYTF. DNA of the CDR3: TGTGCCAGCAGCACCCTGGGTGTGGACTATGGCTACACCTTC.

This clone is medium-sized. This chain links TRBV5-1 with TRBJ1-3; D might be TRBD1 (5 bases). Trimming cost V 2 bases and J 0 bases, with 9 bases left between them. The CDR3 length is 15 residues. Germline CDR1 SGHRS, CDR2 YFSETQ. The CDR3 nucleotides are TGCGCCAGCAGCTTTAGTGGGGGCTCTGGAAACACCATATATTTT. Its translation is CASSFSGGSGNTIYF. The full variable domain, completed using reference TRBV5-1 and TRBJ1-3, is KAGVTQTPRYLIKTRGQQVTLSCSPISGHRSVSWYQQTPGQGLQFLFEYFSETQRNKGNFPGRFSGRQFSNSRSEMNVSTLELGDSALYLCASSFSGGSGNTIYFGEGSWLTVV.

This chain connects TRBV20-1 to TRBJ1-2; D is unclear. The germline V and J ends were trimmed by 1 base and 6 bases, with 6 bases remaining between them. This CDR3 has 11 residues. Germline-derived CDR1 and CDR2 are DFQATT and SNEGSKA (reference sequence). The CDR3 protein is CSARVADGYTF. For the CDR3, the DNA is TGCAGTGCTAGAGTAGCAGATGGCTACACCTTC.

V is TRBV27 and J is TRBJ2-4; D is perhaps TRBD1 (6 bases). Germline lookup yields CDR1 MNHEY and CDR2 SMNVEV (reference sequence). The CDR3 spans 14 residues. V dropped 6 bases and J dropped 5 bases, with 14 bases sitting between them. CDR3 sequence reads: CASRPQGTQNIQYF. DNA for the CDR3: TGTGCCAGCAGACCCCAGGGGACCCAAAACATTCAGTACTTC.

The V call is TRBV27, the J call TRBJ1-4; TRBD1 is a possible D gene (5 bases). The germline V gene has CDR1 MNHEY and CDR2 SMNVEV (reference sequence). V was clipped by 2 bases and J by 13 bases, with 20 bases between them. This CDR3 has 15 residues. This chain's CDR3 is CASSLARGGLGVLFF. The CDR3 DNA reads TGTGCCAGCAGTTTAGCCCGGGGCGGTTTAGGTGTACTGTTTTTT.

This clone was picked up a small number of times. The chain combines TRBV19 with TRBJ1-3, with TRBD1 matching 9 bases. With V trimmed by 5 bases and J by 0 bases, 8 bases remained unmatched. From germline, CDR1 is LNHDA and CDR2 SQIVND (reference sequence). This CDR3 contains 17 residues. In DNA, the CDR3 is TGTGCCAGTAGTTCCCCGGACAGGGGCTACTCTGGAAACACCATATATTTT. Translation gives CASSSPDRGYSGNTIYF.

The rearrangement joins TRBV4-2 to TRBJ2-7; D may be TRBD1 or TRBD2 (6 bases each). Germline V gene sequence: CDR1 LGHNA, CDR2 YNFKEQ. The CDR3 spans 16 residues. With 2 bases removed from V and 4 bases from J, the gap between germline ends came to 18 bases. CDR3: CASSQYLRGAEYEQYF. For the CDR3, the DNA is TGTGCCAGCAGCCAATACCTTAGGGGGGCGGAATACGAGCAGTACTTC.

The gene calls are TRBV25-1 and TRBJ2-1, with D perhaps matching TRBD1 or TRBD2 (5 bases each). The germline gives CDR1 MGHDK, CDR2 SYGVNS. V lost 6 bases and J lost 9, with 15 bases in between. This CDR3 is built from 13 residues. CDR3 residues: CASSLGAKGEQFF. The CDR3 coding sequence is TGTGCCAGCAGCCTCGGGGCTAAGGGTGAGCAGTTCTTC.

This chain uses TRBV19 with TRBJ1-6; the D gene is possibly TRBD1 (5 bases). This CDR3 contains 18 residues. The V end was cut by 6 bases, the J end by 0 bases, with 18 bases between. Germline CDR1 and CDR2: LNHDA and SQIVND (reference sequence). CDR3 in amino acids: CASRSSGTASSYNSPLHF. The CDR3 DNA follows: TGTGCCAGTAGATCGTCCGGGACGGCGAGCTCCTATAATTCACCCCTCCACTTT.

CDR3 sequence reads: CASSFGGADTQYF. The CDR3 DNA is TGCGCCAGCAGCTTCGGAGGGGCAGATACGCAGTATTTT. This chain joins TRBV5-1 and TRBJ2-3, with D tentatively TRBD2 (6 bases). Trimming took off 2 bases at V and 4 bases at J, with 8 bases between the two ends. The CDR3 runs to 13 residues. CDR1 and CDR2 from the germline V gene are SGHRS and YFSETQ.

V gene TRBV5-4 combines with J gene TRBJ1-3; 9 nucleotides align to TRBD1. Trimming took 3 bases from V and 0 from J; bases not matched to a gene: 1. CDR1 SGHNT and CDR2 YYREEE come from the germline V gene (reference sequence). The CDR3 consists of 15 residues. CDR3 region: CASSWGQGSGNTIYF. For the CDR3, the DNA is TGTGCCAGCAGCTGGGGACAGGGCTCTGGAAACACCATATATTTT.

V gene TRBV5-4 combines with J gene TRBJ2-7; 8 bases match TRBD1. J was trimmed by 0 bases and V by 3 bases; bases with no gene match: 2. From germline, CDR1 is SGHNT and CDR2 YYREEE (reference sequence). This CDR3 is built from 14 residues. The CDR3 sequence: CASSSGTGSYEQYF. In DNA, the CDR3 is TGTGCCAGCAGCTCCGGGACAGGCTCCTACGAGCAGTACTTC.